This TCR beta chain was found in a study of blood T cells in healthy people across ages. General study results and limits: Versus aged donors, long-lived donors had higher diversity and more naive CD4+ cells.

On this clonotype itself: Its antigen is unknown.

Together with a sample-barcoded 5' primer, a J-beta primer mix was included in a second PCR lasting about 6 to 11 cycles. Each of the cDNA molecules was tagged by a template-switch adaptor with 12 random nucleotides. TCRdb called the 5' RACE reads again in MiXCR, with one record for every CDR3 protein. This sample has roughly 830,000 distinct CDR3 sequences, with approximately 67% found just once. Extracted total RNA amounted to at least 6 micrograms for each sample. The ends lost 8 bases at V and 6 bases at J; junction bases unmatched: 10. This CDR3 has 14 amino acids. Looked up from germline, CDR1 is SQVTM and CDR2 is ANQGSEA.

Sequencing was carried out using blood. The source of this sequence is a man aged 30 to 39 in good health. This chain joins TRBV29-1 and TRBJ2-1, with 10 bases identical to TRBD1. The CDR3, as DNA: TGCAGCTCAAACACCGGGACAGGGGTCAATGAGCAGTTCTTC. Its protein product is CSSNTGTGVNEQFF.